This T cell receptor beta chain was recorded in a study of blood T cell repertoires in COVID-19 (dated by TCRdb to 2020 to 2021). Study-level background: Samples covering the acute and convalescent phases of COVID-19 were provided by collaborators in the United States, Italy and Spain. The samples were drawn from the first 160 participants of the ongoing ImmuneRACE study and from some 1,300 subjects provided by 6 global collaborators. A de-identified subject ID, COVID-19 status, age in years and sex were almost always included in the sample metadata. Deeply sampled blood TCRbeta repertoires from subjects exposed to, actively infected with, or recovered from COVID-19 were included in the dataset. The material from the prospective study consisted of cDNA or gDNA derived from T cells, B-cell-depleted T cells, or PBMCs. The repertoires were released in a freely available public database meant as a resource for research on the immune response to SARS-CoV-2. Where available, HLA class I and class II types were obtained from metadata supplied by the sample provider rather than from assay-based typing. Results the study describes overall, beyond this receptor: Clinical and demographic metadata were provided uncurated, with the amount varying by source and participant.

The immunoSEQ Assay, a bias-controlled multiplex PCR, was used to amplify TCRbeta CDR3 regions from genomic DNA. The paper's processing steps were these. Within the assay, amplification of reference gene primers was used to estimate how many nucleated cells each sample contained. To quantify the absolute abundance of each unique TCRbeta CDR3 rearrangement, sequence reads were collapsed and filtered. For each sample, productive Simpson clonality was calculated by taking the square root of Simpson's diversity index across productive rearrangements. Drawn from immuneACCESS, this table holds only the in-frame rearrangements with V and J called that TCRdb kept. Clones are partly lost; checked studies trace under half to an unresolved V gene and leave the rest unexplained. The DNA was the basis for D and trimming; V, J and clone size are from that table. The table for this sample lists some 250,000 clones; over 70% of them were counted only once. The biggest ten clones account for about 3% of the sample.

Each collaborating institution followed its own protocols to collect whole blood in K2EDTA tubes. For TCRbeta analysis, collaborator samples were shipped as frozen whole blood, as isolated PBMCs, or as DNA extracted from either sample type. With respect to this clone: The clone's antigen remains unknown. No base quality values were provided; no much bigger clone lies one nucleotide off.

The source material was peripheral blood. The TCR was taken from a woman aged 80 or older with acute or convalescent COVID-19.

The CDR3 is CASITAGGTEAFF. Here is the DNA: TGTGCCAGCATTACAGCCGGGGGCACTGAAGCTTTCTTT. The chain links TRBV12-3 or TRBV12-4 with TRBJ1-1; possibly the D gene is TRBD1, per 5 matching bases. V is reduced by 7 bases and J by 4 bases, leaving a spacing of 13 bases between them. From the cysteine up to the phenylalanine, the CDR3 has a length of 13 residues. Only the CDR3 DNA is retained, 39 bases long and in frame from the first base.